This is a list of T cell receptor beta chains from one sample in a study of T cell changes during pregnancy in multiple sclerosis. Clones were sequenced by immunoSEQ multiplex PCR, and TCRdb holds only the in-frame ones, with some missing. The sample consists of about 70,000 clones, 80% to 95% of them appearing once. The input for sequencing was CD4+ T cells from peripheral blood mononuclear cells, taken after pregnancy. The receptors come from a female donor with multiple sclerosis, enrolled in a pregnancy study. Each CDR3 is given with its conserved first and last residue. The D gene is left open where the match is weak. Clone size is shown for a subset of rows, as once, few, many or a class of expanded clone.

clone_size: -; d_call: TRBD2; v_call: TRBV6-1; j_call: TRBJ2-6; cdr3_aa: CASSEVGAAGASGANVLTF; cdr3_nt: TGTGCCAGCAGTGAAGTGGGAGCAGCGGGAGCATCCGGGGCCAACGTCCTGACTTTC
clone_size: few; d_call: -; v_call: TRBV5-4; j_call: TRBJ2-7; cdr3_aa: CASSLDRGGEQYF; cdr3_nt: TGTGCCAGCAGCTTGGACAGGGGGGGCGAGCAGTACTTC
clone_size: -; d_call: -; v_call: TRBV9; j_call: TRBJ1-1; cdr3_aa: CASSVGANTEAFF; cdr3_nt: TGTGCCAGCAGCGTAGGAGCGAACACTGAAGCTTTCTTT
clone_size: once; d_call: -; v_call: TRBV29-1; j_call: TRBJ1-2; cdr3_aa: CSAGGGSHGYTF; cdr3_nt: TGCAGCGCCGGGGGGGGGTCCCATGGCTACACCTTC
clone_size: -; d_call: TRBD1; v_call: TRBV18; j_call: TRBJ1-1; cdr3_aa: CASSPETGEGTEAFF; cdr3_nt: TGTGCCAGCTCCCCAGAGACAGGGGAGGGGACTGAAGCTTTCTTT
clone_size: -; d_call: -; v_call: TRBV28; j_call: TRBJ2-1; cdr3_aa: CASNLFRDTYNEQFF; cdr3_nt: TGTGCCAGCAACCTCTTCCGGGACACTTACAATGAGCAGTTCTTC
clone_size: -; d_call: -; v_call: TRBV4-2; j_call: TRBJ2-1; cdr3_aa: CASSQDEGEPYNEQFF; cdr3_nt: TGTGCCAGCAGCCAAGATGAGGGAGAGCCCTACAATGAGCAGTTCTTC
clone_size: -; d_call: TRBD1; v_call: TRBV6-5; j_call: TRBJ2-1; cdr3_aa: CASLDRGNEQFF; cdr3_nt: TGTGCCAGCCTAGACAGGGGTAATGAGCAGTTCTTC
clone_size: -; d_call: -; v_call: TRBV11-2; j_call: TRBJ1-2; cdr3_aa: CASSSPAVGGGGYTF; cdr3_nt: TGTGCCAGCAGCTCTCCCGCGGTGGGGGGTGGAGGCTACACCTTC
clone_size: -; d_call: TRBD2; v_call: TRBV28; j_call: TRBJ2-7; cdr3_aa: CASSLGGLTYEQYF; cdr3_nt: TGTGCCAGCAGTTTGGGGGGACTAACCTACGAGCAGTACTTC
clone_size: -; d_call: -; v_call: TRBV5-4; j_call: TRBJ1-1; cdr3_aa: CASSGGEGSAFF; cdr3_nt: TGTGCCAGCAGCGGGGGGGAAGGTTCGGCTTTCTTT
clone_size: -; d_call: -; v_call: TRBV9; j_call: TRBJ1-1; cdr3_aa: CASSAQTLTEAFF; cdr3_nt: TGTGCCAGCAGCGCCCAGACTCTCACTGAAGCTTTCTTT
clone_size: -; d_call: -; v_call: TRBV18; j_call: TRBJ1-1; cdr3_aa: CASSPPAGLSEAFF; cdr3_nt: TGTGCCAGCTCACCACCGGCAGGGCTTTCTGAAGCTTTCTTT
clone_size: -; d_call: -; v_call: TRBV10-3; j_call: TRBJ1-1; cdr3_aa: CAISEAGKNTEAFF; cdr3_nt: TGTGCCATCAGTGAGGCAGGGAAGAACACTGAAGCTTTCTTT
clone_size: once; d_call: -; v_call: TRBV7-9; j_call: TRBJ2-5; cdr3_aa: CASSPQGTQYF; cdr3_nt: TGTGCCAGCAGCCCCCAGGGAACCCAGTACTTC
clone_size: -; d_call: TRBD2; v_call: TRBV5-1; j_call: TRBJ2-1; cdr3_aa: CASSSTSGSDEQFF; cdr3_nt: TGCGCCAGCAGCTCGACTAGCGGGAGCGATGAGCAGTTCTTC
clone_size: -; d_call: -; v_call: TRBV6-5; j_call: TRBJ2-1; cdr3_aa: CASSLDRATYNEQFF; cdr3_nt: TGTGCCAGCAGTTTGGACAGAGCGACCTACAATGAGCAGTTCTTC
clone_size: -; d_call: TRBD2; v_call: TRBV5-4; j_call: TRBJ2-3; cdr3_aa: CASSFLAGATDTQYF; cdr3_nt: TGTGCCAGCAGCTTCTTAGCGGGGGCCACAGATACGCAGTATTTT
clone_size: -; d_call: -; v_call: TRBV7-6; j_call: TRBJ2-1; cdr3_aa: CASTDGEYNEQFF; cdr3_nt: TGTGCCAGCACCGACGGGGAATACAATGAGCAGTTCTTC
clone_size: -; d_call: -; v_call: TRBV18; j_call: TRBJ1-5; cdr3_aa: CASSPGQGHQPQHF; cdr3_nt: TGTGCCAGCTCACCGGGGCAGGGCCATCAGCCCCAGCATTTT
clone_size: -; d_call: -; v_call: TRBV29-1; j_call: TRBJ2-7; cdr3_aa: CCQNEQYF; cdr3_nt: TGCTGTCAGAACGAGCAGTACTTC
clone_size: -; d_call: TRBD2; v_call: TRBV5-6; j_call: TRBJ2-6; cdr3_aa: CASSTPTSGSAGANVLTF; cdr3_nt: TGTGCCAGCAGCACCCCGACTAGCGGGAGTGCTGGGGCCAACGTCCTGACTTTC
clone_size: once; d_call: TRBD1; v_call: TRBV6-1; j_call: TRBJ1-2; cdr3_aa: CASSDVWTGEYGYTF; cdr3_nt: TGTGCCAGCAGTGACGTGTGGACAGGGGAATATGGCTACACCTTC
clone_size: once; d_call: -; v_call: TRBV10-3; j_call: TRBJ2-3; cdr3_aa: CAISPGQDTDTQYF; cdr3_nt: TGTGCCATCAGTCCGGGACAAGACACAGATACGCAGTATTTT
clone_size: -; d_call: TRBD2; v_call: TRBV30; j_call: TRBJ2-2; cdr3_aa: CAWSGLAGATGELFF; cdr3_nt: TGTGCCTGGAGTGGACTAGCGGGAGCGACCGGGGAGCTGTTTTTT
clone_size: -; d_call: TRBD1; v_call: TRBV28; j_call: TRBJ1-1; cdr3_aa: CASSKARQGPTEAFF; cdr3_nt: TGTGCCAGCAGCAAGGCTAGACAGGGACCCACTGAAGCTTTCTTT
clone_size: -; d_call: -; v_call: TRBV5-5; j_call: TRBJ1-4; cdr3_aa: CASSIGVNEKLFF; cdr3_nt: TGTGCCAGCAGTATAGGGGTTAATGAAAAACTGTTTTTT
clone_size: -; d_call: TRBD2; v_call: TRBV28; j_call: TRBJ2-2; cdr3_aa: CASGSSLFSGRDGELFF; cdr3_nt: TGTGCCAGCGGTAGTTCCCTATTTAGCGGGAGAGACGGGGAGCTGTTTTTT
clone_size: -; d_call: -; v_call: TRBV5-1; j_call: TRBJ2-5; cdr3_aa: CASSLEWGNKQETQYF; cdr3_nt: TGCGCCAGCAGCTTGGAGTGGGGCAATAAACAAGAGACCCAGTACTTC